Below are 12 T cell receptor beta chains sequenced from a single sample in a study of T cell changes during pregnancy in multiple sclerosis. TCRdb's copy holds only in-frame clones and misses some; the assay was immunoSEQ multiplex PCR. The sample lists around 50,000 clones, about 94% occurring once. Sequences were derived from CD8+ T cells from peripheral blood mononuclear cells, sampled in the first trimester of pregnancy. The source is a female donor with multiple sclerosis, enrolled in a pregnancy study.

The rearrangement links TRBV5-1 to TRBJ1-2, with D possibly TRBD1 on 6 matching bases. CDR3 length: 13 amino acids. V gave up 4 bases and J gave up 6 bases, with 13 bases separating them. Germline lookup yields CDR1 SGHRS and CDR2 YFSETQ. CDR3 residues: CASSPGQIDGYTF. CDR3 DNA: TGCGCCAGCAGCCCGGGACAAATAGATGGCTACACCTTC.

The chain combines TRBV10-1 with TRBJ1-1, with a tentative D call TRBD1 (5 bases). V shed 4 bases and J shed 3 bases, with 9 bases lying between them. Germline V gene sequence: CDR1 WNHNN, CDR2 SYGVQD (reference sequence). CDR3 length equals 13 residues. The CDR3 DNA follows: TGCGCCAGCAGTGTCGACAGATACACTGAAGCTTTCTTT. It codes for CASSVDRYTEAFF.

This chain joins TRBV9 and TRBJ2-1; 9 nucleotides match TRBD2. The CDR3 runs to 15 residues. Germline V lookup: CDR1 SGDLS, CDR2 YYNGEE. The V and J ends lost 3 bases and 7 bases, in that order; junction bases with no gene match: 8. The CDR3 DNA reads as TGTGCCAGCAGCGCCTCCGGGACTAGCAGTAATGAGCAGTTCTTC. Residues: CASSASGTSSNEQFF. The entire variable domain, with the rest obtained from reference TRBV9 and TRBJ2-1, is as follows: DSGVTQTPKHLITATGQRVTLRCSPRSGDLSVYWYQQSLDQGLQFLIQYYNGEERAKGNILERFSAQQFPDLHSELNLSSLELGDSALYFCASSASGTSSNEQFFGPGTRLTVL.

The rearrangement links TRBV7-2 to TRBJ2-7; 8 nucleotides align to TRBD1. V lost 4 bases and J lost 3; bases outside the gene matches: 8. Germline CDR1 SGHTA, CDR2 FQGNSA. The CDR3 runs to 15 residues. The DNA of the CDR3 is TGTGCCAGCAGCTCCACACCGGACAGGGTCTACGAGCAGTACTTC. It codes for CASSSTPDRVYEQYF. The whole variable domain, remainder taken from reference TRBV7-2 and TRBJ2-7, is GAGVSQSPSNKVTEKGKDVELRCDPISGHTALYWYRQSLGQGLEFLIYFQGNSAPDKSGLPSDRFSAERTGGSVSTLTIQRTQQEDSAVYLCASSSTPDRVYEQYFGPGTRLTVT.

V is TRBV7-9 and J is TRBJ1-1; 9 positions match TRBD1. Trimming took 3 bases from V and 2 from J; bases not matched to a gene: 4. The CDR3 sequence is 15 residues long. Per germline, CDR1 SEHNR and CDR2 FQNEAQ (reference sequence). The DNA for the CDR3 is TGTGCCAGCAGCTTTGGGACAGGGCTCAACACTGAAGCTTTCTTT. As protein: CASSFGTGLNTEAFF.

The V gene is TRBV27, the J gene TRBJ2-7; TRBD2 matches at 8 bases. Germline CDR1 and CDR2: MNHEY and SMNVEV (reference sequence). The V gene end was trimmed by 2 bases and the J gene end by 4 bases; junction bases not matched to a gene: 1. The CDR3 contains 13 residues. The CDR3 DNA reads TGTGCCAGCAGTTTAGGGACTAGTTACGAGCAGTACTTC. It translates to CASSLGTSYEQYF.

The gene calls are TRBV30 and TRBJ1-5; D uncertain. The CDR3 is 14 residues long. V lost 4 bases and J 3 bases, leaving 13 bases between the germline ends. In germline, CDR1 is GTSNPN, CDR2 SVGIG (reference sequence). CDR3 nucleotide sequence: TGTGCCTGGACTGTTAAAGACAACAATCAGCCCCAGCATTTT. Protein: CAWTVKDNNQPQHF.

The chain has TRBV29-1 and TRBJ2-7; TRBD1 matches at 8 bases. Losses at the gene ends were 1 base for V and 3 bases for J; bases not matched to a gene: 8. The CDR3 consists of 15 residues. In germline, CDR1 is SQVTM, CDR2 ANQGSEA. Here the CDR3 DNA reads TGCAGCGTTGAAGGCCCGGGACAGGTGAACTACGAGCAGTACTTC. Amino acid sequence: CSVEGPGQVNYEQYF.

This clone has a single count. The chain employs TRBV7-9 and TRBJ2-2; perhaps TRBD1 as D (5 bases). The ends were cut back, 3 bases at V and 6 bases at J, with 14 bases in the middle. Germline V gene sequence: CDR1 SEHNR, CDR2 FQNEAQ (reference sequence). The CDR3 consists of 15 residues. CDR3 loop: CASSFSGALSGELFF. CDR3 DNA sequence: TGTGCCAGCAGCTTTTCTGGGGCGCTCTCCGGGGAGCTGTTTTTT.

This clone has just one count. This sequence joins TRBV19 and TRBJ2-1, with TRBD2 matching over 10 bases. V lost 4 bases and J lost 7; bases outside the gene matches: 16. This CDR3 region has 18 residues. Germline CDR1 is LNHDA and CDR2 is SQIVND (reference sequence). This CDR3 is CASSRGSGGAWLINEQFF. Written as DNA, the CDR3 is TGTGCCAGTAGTAGAGGCAGCGGGGGGGCATGGTTGATAAATGAGCAGTTCTTC.

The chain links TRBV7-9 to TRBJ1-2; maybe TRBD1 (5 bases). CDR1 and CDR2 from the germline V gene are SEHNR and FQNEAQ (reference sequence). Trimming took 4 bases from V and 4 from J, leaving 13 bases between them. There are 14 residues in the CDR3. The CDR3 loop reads CASSSPGGFYGYTF. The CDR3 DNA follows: TGTGCCAGCAGCTCGCCGGGGGGATTCTATGGCTACACCTTC.

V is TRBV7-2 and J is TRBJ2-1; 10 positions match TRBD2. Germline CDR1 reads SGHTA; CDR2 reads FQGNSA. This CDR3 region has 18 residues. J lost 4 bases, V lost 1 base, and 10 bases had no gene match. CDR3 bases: TGTGCCAGCAGCTTAGGGTCTAGCGGGGGCCCGAAGTACAATGAGCAGTTCTTC. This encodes CASSLGSSGGPKYNEQFF.